These 14 T cell receptor beta chains were all obtained from the same sample, sequenced in a study of cytomegalovirus exposure and HLA in healthy donors. PCR was performed using 60 Vbeta and 13 Jbeta primers. The repertoire was sequenced with immunoSEQ multiplex PCR; TCRdb's copy has only in-frame clones and lacks some. The specimen's table records 75,000 to 85,000 clones. The sample taken for sequencing was PBMCs. All receptors come from a man aged 50 to 59 in good health and CMV-seronegative.

This rearrangement joins TRBV19 to TRBJ1-2, with D perhaps TRBD1 (5 bases). The V and J ends lost 7 bases and 5 bases respectively, with 20 bases between them. The germline V gene has CDR1 LNHDA and CDR2 SQIVND (reference sequence). The CDR3 has 15 residues. Here the CDR3 DNA reads TGTGCCAGTATCCCAGATCCCTCGGGGGTATATGGCTACACCTTC. Its translation: CASIPDPSGVYGYTF.

With regard to this clone: Distinct nucleotide sequences in the sample also encode this CDR3. This rearrangement joins TRBV6-5 to TRBJ2-7; D unresolved. V lost 0 bases and J lost 3, with 9 bases in between. Germline CDR1 is MNHEY and CDR2 is SVGAGI. CDR3 length equals 14 residues. The CDR3 is CASSYSTDSYEQYF. CDR3 in DNA: TGTGCCAGCAGTTACTCGACTGATAGCTACGAGCAGTACTTC.

V gene TRBV6-5 combines with J gene TRBJ2-7; possible D gene TRBD2, 6 bases. The V end was cut by 0 bases, the J end by 6 bases, with 15 bases between. Germline CDR1 and CDR2: MNHEY and SVGAGI. The CDR3 has 15 amino acids. CDR3 nucleotide sequence: TGTGCCAGCAGTTACTCTTCGCTAGCGCATAGCGAGCAGTACTTC. This encodes CASSYSSLAHSEQYF.

The chain is built from TRBV4-2 and TRBJ1-6; 7 bases match TRBD1. Germline values: CDR1 LGHNA, CDR2 YNFKEQ. The CDR3 length is 14 residues. The V and J ends lost 4 bases and 7 bases, in that order; junction bases with no gene match: 4. The CDR3 nucleotides are TGTGCCAGCAGCCCCGGGACAGAAAATTCACCCCTCCACTTT. The encoded protein is CASSPGTENSPLHF.

This chain connects TRBV30 to TRBJ1-3; 10 bases are a match to TRBD1. Germline assignment: CDR1 GTSNPN and CDR2 SVGIG (reference sequence). V was pared by 3 bases and J by 0 bases, with 8 bases of the junction left unmatched. CDR3 length: 17 residues. CDR3 coding DNA: TGTGCCTGGAGACTTCCCCGGGACAGGGGCTCTGGAAACACCATATATTTT. Its translation: CAWRLPRDRGSGNTIYF.

The chain uses TRBV6-6 and TRBJ1-5; the D is unclear. Germline CDR1 MNHNY, CDR2 SVGAGI (reference sequence). Trimming cost V 6 bases and J 0 bases, with 15 bases left between them. The CDR3 spans 16 residues. CDR3 DNA sequence: TGTGCCAGCAGCCACTCATCGAGGAATAGCAATCAGCCCCAGCATTTT. The encoded protein is CASSHSSRNSNQPQHF.

The V gene is TRBV4-2, the J gene TRBJ2-5, with 9 bases aligning to TRBD1. The last part of the DNA fits TRBJ2-7 better; the J call may be wrong. Germline CDR1 is LGHNA and CDR2 is YNFKEQ. This CDR3 region has 15 residues. CDR3 sequence (DNA): TGTGCCAGCAGCCAACCGGGACAGGGTCTCTACGAGCAGTACTTC. Encoded protein: CASSQPGQGLYEQYF.

The chain's CDR3 is CASSQTSRRTGGRTEAFF. In DNA form, the CDR3 reads TGCGCCAGCAGCCAGACATCCCGCCGGACAGGGGGCCGGACTGAAGCTTTCTTT. The rearrangement links TRBV4-3 to TRBJ1-1; 11 bases agree with TRBD1. This CDR3 is built from 18 residues. V shed 3 bases, J shed 5 bases, and the junction held 14 bases outside the gene matches. Germline-derived CDR1 and CDR2 are LGHNA and YSLEER.

The CDR3 loop reads CASSGSSASSNEQFF. The CDR3 DNA reads TGTGCCAGCAGCGGGTCTAGCGCATCTTCTAATGAGCAGTTCTTC. This sequence joins TRBV7-2 and TRBJ2-1, with D possibly matching TRBD2 (6 bases). The CDR3 has 15 amino acids. The V end lost 5 bases, the J end lost 7 bases, and 18 bases lay between the germline ends. The germline V gene encodes CDR1 SGHTA and CDR2 FQGNSA.

The CDR3 loop reads CASSGAHRATGEKLFF. DNA for the CDR3: TGTGCCAGCAGCGGCGCCCACAGGGCGACGGGTGAAAAACTGTTTTTT. The V call is TRBV9, the J call TRBJ1-4, with D possibly matching TRBD1 (6 bases). V shed 3 bases and J shed 7 bases, with 19 bases lying between them. The CDR3 covers 16 residues. Germline CDR1 is SGDLS and CDR2 is YYNGEE.

J is TRBJ1-2 and V is TRBV5-4; D not certain. The CDR3 runs to 15 residues. Deletions cut 0 bases from V and 0 bases from J, with 9 bases between. CDR1 and CDR2 (germline): SGHNT, YYREEE (reference sequence). The CDR3 coding sequence is TGTGCCAGCAGCTTGGTGACATCTTCTAACTATGGCTACACCTTC. It translates to CASSLVTSSNYGYTF.

V gene TRBV5-1 combines with J gene TRBJ2-2, with TRBD1 matching over 10 bases. The V segment lost 3 bases and the J segment 7 bases; nucleotides outside the gene matches: 9. The CDR3 runs to 16 residues. Germline CDR1 reads SGHRS; CDR2 reads YFSETQ. For the CDR3, the DNA is TGCGCCAGCAGCTGGGGACAGGGGATGGTGATCGGGGAGCTGTTTTTT. This sequence encodes CASSWGQGMVIGELFF.

The V and J genes are TRBV7-9 and TRBJ1-1; D uncertain. Trimming cost V 3 bases and J 10 bases, with 15 bases left between them. In germline, CDR1 is SEHNR, CDR2 FQNEAQ (reference sequence). CDR3 length: 13 residues. The CDR3 nucleotides are TGTGCCAGCAGCTTGGCCTCCGGGAGCCGAGCTTTCTTT. This sequence encodes CASSLASGSRAFF.

The chain couples TRBV7-6 to TRBJ2-2; the match to TRBD2 covers 8 bases. This CDR3 has 16 residues. The germline gives CDR1 SGHVS, CDR2 FNYEAQ. The V and J ends lost 10 bases and 3 bases, in that order; junction bases with no gene match: 13. The CDR3 bases are TGTGCCACCCTCACCCGGCCAGCGGGGGACACCGGGGAGCTGTTTTTT. Amino acids: CATLTRPAGDTGELFF.